The following is a TCR beta chain sequence with its context. This clonotype was observed a few times. It has no known antigen specificity. No base qualities exist here, and no much larger clone lies one base off it. From the cysteine through the phenylalanine, the CDR3 covers 13 amino acids. Solely the CDR3 DNA is kept, with 39 bases framed from the first base. Relative to germline, V is 3 bases shorter and J is 3 bases shorter, with 12 bases between their ends. CDR1 and CDR2 are read off the germline V gene (reference sequence) as DFQATT and SNEGSKA. This specimen belongs to a study of post-analysis software for immune sequencing data (dated by TCRdb to the mid-2010s). In terms of the full investigation: Relapsing-remitting, secondary progressive and progressive-relapsing multiple sclerosis were recorded as disease courses, and subtype annotation was lacking for some patients. A subset of samples was prepared in parallel using single-end sample barcoding, then pooled and co-amplified after Illumina adapter ligation. Patient repertoires were compared against around twelve previously published healthy control repertoires from donors aged 6 to 25 years.

The method was PCR. The data were produced on an Illumina HiSeq 2500. Unique molecular identifiers were incorporated into TCR beta cDNA libraries to reduce PCR and sequencing biases. Approximately 500,000 cDNA molecules were obtained for every 1 to 10 million input T cells, so each molecule roughly corresponded to one T cell. Patient libraries were prepared and sequenced with the same protocol used for the earlier healthy control dataset. Samples belonging to the same batch were prepared together, multiplexed and sequenced on a shared HiSeq lane. Concerning the study's data processing: Raw barcoded reads were processed with MIGEC, and single-read molecular identifier groups were discarded before consensus assembly and CDR3 extraction. VDJtools was used for post-analysis of the clonotype tables, and diversity was normalized by down-sampling every dataset to the size of the smallest sample. In repertoire overlap clustering, CDR3 amino acid sequences, but not nucleotide sequences, were matched to correct batch-related cross-sample contamination. TCRdb took the public reads, trimmed them with fastp at Q25, ran MiXCR for clone calling and kept in-frame beta chains. Here each entry gathers all rows of one CDR3 protein and keeps the most common genes and DNA. The V and J calls here are based on TCRdb, not the publication. Counted in this sample were about 460,000 distinct CDR3 sequences; roughly 45% of them appeared once. Clones ranked in the top ten supply around 10% of the sample.

To demonstrate the VDJtools post-analysis software, the study profiled TCR beta repertoires from the peripheral blood of under 15 young patients with multiple sclerosis. The patients with multiple sclerosis were children and adolescents between roughly 6 and 15 years of age. Broader findings and caveats from the paper: Multiple sclerosis patients had significantly lower normalized Chao1 diversity than controls, a result that suggests substantial peripheral T-cell clonal expansion. Patients showed significantly higher frequencies than controls for a handful of TRBV segments, among them TRBV5-6, TRBV5-1 and TRBV20-1. Direct clustering with F measure revealed strong co-clustering of samples prepared in the same batch, which led to a batch-effect correction. The multiple sclerosis patient group was slightly younger than the control group.

The rearrangement joined TRBV20-1 to TRBJ2-7; the D segment could be TRBD1, given 5 matching bases. Input material: blood. The clonotype was recovered from a girl aged 5-17 years with multiple sclerosis. CDR3 protein: CSARRQSYYEQYF. The base sequence is TGCAGTGCTAGGAGACAGTCCTACTACGAGCAGTACTTC.